These 29 T cell receptor beta chains were all obtained from the same sample, sequenced in a study of early T cells in non-severe SARS-CoV-2 infection. TCRdb itself ran the 5' RACE reads through MiXCR, one entry per CDR3 protein. Of approximately 66,000 distinct CDR3 sequences in the sample, roughly an eighth were seen once. Sequencing was done on a sample of whole blood. The receptor source for this set is an adult who was a healthcare worker with PCR-confirmed SARS-CoV-2 infection or an uninfected control (not recorded which).

Many counts were recorded for this clonotype. CDR3: CASSHPGLAGNEQFF. CDR3 sequence (DNA): TGTGCCAGCAGCCACCCGGGACTAGCGGGGAATGAGCAGTTCTTC. The chain links TRBV3-1 to TRBJ2-1; 13 nucleotides line up with TRBD2. The germline V gene encodes CDR1 LGHDT and CDR2 YNNKEL (reference sequence). The CDR3 is 15 residues long. The junction had 3 bases not matched to a gene; V was cut back by 3 bases and J by 7 bases.

This chain uses TRBV5-1 with TRBJ2-5; D is unresolved. CDR3 length: 13 amino acids. Trimming removed 0 bases from V and 5 bases from J, with 8 bases in between. Germline CDR1 reads SGHRS; CDR2 reads YFSETQ. CDR3 nucleotides: TGCGCCAGCAGCTTGGCCCCGACTGAGACCCAGTACTTC. Translated: CASSLAPTETQYF.

V and J are TRBV5-5 and TRBJ2-3, with unresolved D. The germline V gene has CDR1 SGHKS and CDR2 YYEKEE (reference sequence). This CDR3 contains 13 residues. Trimming removed 3 bases from V and 2 bases from J, with 7 bases in between. CDR3 coding DNA: TGTGCCAGCAGCTCGTGGTCCACAGATACGCAGTATTTT. This codes for CASSSWSTDTQYF.

This chain links TRBV28 with TRBJ2-1; 7 bases line up with TRBD2. V was pared by 6 bases and J by 0 bases, with 8 bases of the junction left unmatched. CDR3 size: 16 residues. Germline assignment: CDR1 MDHEN and CDR2 SYDVKM. CDR3 sequence: CASSLTGTISYNEQFF. CDR3 bases: TGTGCCAGCAGCCTAACCGGGACTATCTCCTACAATGAGCAGTTCTTC.

The chain employs TRBV7-2 and TRBJ2-2; D unclear. The CDR3 has 11 residues. Germline CDR1 is SGHTA and CDR2 is FQGNSA. Trimming left V 2 bases short and J 7 bases short, with 2 bases between. The CDR3 protein is CASSLIGELFF. CDR3 nucleotides: TGTGCCAGCAGCTTAATCGGGGAGCTGTTTTTT.

V and J are TRBV7-8 and TRBJ2-7; D call uncertain. The CDR3 spans 15 residues. The germline V gene has CDR1 SGHVS and CDR2 FQNEAQ. Trimming pared 0 bases from V and 3 bases from J, leaving 12 bases between. Here the CDR3 reads CASSLAEMTVYEQYF. In DNA form, the CDR3 reads TGTGCCAGCAGCTTAGCGGAGATGACGGTCTACGAGCAGTACTTC.

This clonotype came up a few times. This sequence joins TRBV15 and TRBJ1-5; the match to TRBD1 covers 7 bases. There are 15 residues in the CDR3. Germline-derived CDR1 and CDR2 are LNHNV and YYDKDF (reference sequence). Trimming removed 5 bases from V and 6 bases from J; junction bases left unmatched: 10. The CDR3 reads CATSPRDSAGQPQHF. In DNA form, the CDR3 reads TGTGCCACCAGCCCTCGGGACAGCGCAGGTCAGCCCCAGCATTTT.

V gene TRBV11-2 combines with J gene TRBJ2-7; D possibly corresponds to TRBD1 (6 bases). V lost 0 bases and J lost 3, with 9 bases in between. CDR3 length: 14 amino acids. Germline V CDR1 and CDR2: SGHAT, FQNNGV. This CDR3 is CASSLERGHYEQYF. DNA of the CDR3: TGTGCCAGCAGCTTAGAACGGGGACACTACGAGCAGTACTTC.

This clonotype was detected many times. The V gene is TRBV11-2, the J gene TRBJ1-1; perhaps TRBD1 as D (6 bases). This CDR3 region has 14 residues. Germline V gene sequence: CDR1 SGHAT, CDR2 FQNNGV. Trimming stripped 5 bases from V and 1 base from J, with 11 bases between. For the CDR3, the DNA is TGTGCCAGCAGCCAGGGGATGGGGAACACTGAAGCTTTCTTT. Its protein is CASSQGMGNTEAFF.

This clonotype was found a few times. V is TRBV12-3 or TRBV12-4 and J is TRBJ2-7; D is unresolved. The CDR3 is 12 amino acids. Trimming removed 5 bases at V and 6 bases at J, with 11 bases between. This CDR3 is CASSQQWTEQYF. CDR3 DNA sequence: TGTGCCAGCAGTCAACAGTGGACCGAGCAGTACTTC.

The chain combines TRBV6-6 with TRBJ2-5; D not resolved. The germline CDR1 and CDR2 sequences are MNHNY and SVGAGI (reference sequence). The V end was cut by 2 bases, the J end by 2 bases, with 12 bases between. The CDR3 runs to 15 residues. The CDR3 sequence is CASSYRRRYQETQYF. The CDR3 region has the DNA TGTGCCAGCAGTTACCGACGTAGGTATCAAGAGACCCAGTACTTC.

This clonotype was seen repeatedly, ten times or more. The chain carries TRBV4-1 and TRBJ2-7; no clear D. This CDR3 spans 15 amino acids. With 0 bases removed from V and 7 bases from J, the gap between germline ends came to 16 bases. Germline CDR1 MGHRA, CDR2 YSYEKL. The CDR3 sequence: CASSQEVNRLVEQYF. CDR3 coding DNA: TGCGCCAGCAGCCAAGAGGTTAACAGACTGGTGGAGCAGTACTTC.

This clonotype was detected ten times or more. V is TRBV12-3 or TRBV12-4 and J is TRBJ1-6; TRBD1 might be the D (5 bases). V gave up 1 base and J gave up 9 bases, with 10 bases separating them. This CDR3 comprises 14 residues. The DNA for the CDR3 is TGTGCCAGCAGTTTAGGGGGTCAGGGTTCACCCCTCCACTTT. Amino acid sequence: CASSLGGQGSPLHF.

This clonotype has a count of ten or more. The chain employs TRBV11-2 and TRBJ2-7; unclear D gene. CDR1 is SGHAT and CDR2 is FQNNGV in the germline V gene. CDR3 length equals 14 residues. V lost 7 bases to trimming and J lost 0 bases, with 13 bases between them. The CDR3 sequence: CASTVGPNSYEQYF. CDR3 DNA: TGTGCCAGCACCGTGGGCCCGAACTCCTACGAGCAGTACTTC. Variable domain in full (rest from reference TRBV11-2 and TRBJ2-7): EAGVAQSPRYKIIEKRQSVAFWCNPISGHATLYWYQQILGQGPKLLIQFQNNGVVDDSQLPKDRFSAERLKGVDSTLKIQPAKLEDSAVYLCASTVGPNSYEQYFGPGTRLTVT.

The J gene is TRBJ2-1, the V gene TRBV18, with TRBD2 identical over 10 bases. This CDR3 has 17 amino acids. V shed 2 bases and J 2 bases; nucleotides not matched to a gene: 6. CDR1 KGHSH and CDR2 LQKENI come from the germline V gene. CDR3 nucleotide sequence: TGTGCCAGCTCACCAAGAAGGAGCGGGGGGGCCTACAATGAGCAGTTCTTC. Protein product: CASSPRRSGGAYNEQFF. Complete variable domain (other parts from reference TRBV18 and TRBJ2-1): NAGVMQNPRHLVRRRGQEARLRCSPMKGHSHVYWYRQLPEEGLKFMVYLQKENIIDESGMPKERFSAEFPKEGPSILRIQQVVRGDSAAYFCASSPRRSGGAYNEQFFGPGTRLTVL.

The chain uses TRBV9 and TRBJ2-3; TRBD2 matches 9 bases. Germline V CDR1 and CDR2: SGDLS, YYNGEE. The junction had 7 bases not matched to a gene; V was cut back by 0 bases and J by 5 bases. There are 16 residues in the CDR3. CDR3 residues: CASSVGASGKGDTQYF. CDR3 coding DNA: TGTGCCAGCAGCGTAGGGGCTAGCGGGAAAGGAGATACGCAGTATTTT.

In its sample, this clonotype was seen many times. The V and J genes are TRBV7-2 and TRBJ2-1; D not certain. Trimming pared 1 base from V and 5 bases from J, leaving 12 bases between. Germline CDR1 and CDR2: SGHTA and FQGNSA. This CDR3 has 15 residues. CDR3 sequence: CASSLVGSPNNEQFF. The CDR3 nucleotides are TGTGCCAGCAGCTTAGTAGGTAGCCCAAACAATGAGCAGTTCTTC. The full variable domain, its missing parts supplied by reference TRBV7-2 and TRBJ2-1, is GAGVSQSPSNKVTEKGKDVELRCDPISGHTALYWYRQSLGQGLEFLIYFQGNSAPDKSGLPSDRFSAERTGGSVSTLTIQRTQQEDSAVYLCASSLVGSPNNEQFFGPGTRLTVL.

The chain combines TRBV5-1 with TRBJ1-4; D call uncertain. This CDR3 spans 13 amino acids. Looked up from germline, CDR1 is SGHRS and CDR2 is YFSETQ. V was trimmed by 0 bases and J by 6 bases, leaving 6 bases between them. The CDR3 loop is CASSLGFYEKLFF. CDR3 sequence (DNA): TGCGCCAGCAGCTTGGGCTTTTATGAAAAACTGTTTTTT.

This clonotype was detected ten times or more. The CDR3 coding sequence is TGTGCCAGCAGTCCCGGGACTAGCGGGTACACAGATACGCAGTATTTT. Protein sequence: CASSPGTSGYTDTQYF. The chain carries TRBV6-5 and TRBJ2-3, with 12 nucleotides matching TRBD2. The length of the CDR3 is 16 residues. The V gene end was trimmed by 5 bases and the J gene end by 2 bases; junction bases not matched to a gene: 5. Looked up from germline, CDR1 is MNHEY and CDR2 is SVGAGI.

This rearrangement joins TRBV27 to TRBJ2-5; 8 positions agree with TRBD2. The CDR3 is made up of 15 amino acids. CDR1 and CDR2 (germline): MNHEY, SMNVEV (reference sequence). The V segment lost 8 bases and the J segment 5 bases; nucleotides outside the gene matches: 13. CDR3 loop: CASWAGTRLGETQYF. For the CDR3, the DNA is TGTGCCAGCTGGGCGGGGACTAGACTCGGGGAGACCCAGTACTTC.

This clonotype showed up just a few times. The chain couples TRBV18 to TRBJ2-1; a weak D match, TRBD2 (6 bases). V was cut by 0 bases and J by 0 bases, with 15 bases left in between. This CDR3 has 18 amino acids. Germline CDR1 and CDR2: KGHSH and LQKENI. In DNA form, the CDR3 reads TGTGCCAGCTCACCACCGGTTGGAGGGCGAAGCTCCTACAATGAGCAGTTCTTC. Its protein product is CASSPPVGGRSSYNEQFF.

This clonotype showed up many times. The V gene is TRBV20-1, the J gene TRBJ1-1; D perhaps matches TRBD1 (6 bases). The CDR3 loop spans 16 amino acids. In germline, CDR1 is DFQATT, CDR2 SNEGSKA (reference sequence). The V and J ends lost 5 bases and 5 bases respectively, with 24 bases between them. CDR3 coding DNA: TGCAGTGCTCCAGGGCTCCAGGGGTGGAGAGATACTGAAGCTTTCTTT. Translated, it gives CSAPGLQGWRDTEAFF.

Many counts were recorded for this clonotype. This chain joins TRBV28 and TRBJ1-6; D is possibly TRBD1 (5 bases). The CDR3 contains 14 residues. V lost 4 bases and J lost 7, with 11 bases in between. Germline values: CDR1 MDHEN, CDR2 SYDVKM. The CDR3 spells CASSSSQGNSPLHF. CDR3 DNA: TGTGCCAGCAGTTCCTCGCAGGGCAATTCACCCCTCCACTTT.

This clonotype showed up many times. V and J are TRBV30 and TRBJ2-7, with D perhaps matching TRBD1 (6 bases). The CDR3 contains 14 residues. The germline V and J ends were trimmed by 2 bases and 0 bases, with 11 bases remaining between them. In germline, CDR1 is GTSNPN, CDR2 SVGIG (reference sequence). The CDR3 region is CAWSSLDSSYEQYF. Written as DNA, the CDR3 is TGTGCCTGGAGTAGTTTGGACAGCTCCTACGAGCAGTACTTC.

This clonotype has just a few counts. The chain employs TRBV3-1 and TRBJ2-1; D unclear. This CDR3 comprises 12 residues. Trimming cost V 4 bases and J 5 bases, with 6 bases left between them. The germline V gene has CDR1 LGHDT and CDR2 YNNKEL (reference sequence). The CDR3 here is CASSRSNNEQFF. The CDR3 nucleotides read TGTGCCAGCAGCCGAAGCAACAATGAGCAGTTCTTC.

This clonotype was picked up many times. The rearrangement links TRBV7-3 to TRBJ2-1, with D tentatively TRBD2 (7 bases). Trimming pared 4 bases from V and 9 bases from J, leaving 16 bases between. The length of the CDR3 is 14 residues. The germline V gene has CDR1 SGHTA and CDR2 FQGTGA. Here the CDR3 reads CASSSSGGGSEQFF. The CDR3, as DNA: TGTGCCAGCAGCTCCTCGGGGGGCGGCAGTGAGCAGTTCTTC. Together with reference TRBV7-3 and TRBJ2-1, the CDR3 gives the full variable domain: GAGVSQTPSNKVTEKGKYVELRCDPISGHTALYWYRQSLGQGPEFLIYFQGTGAADDSGLPNDRFFAVRPEGSVSTLKIQRTERGDSAVYLCASSSSGGGSEQFFGPGTRLTVL.

This chain uses TRBV29-1 with TRBJ2-7, with 9 bases lining up with TRBD1. V dropped 6 bases and J dropped 6; count of bases not matched to a gene: 9. The CDR3 loop spans 13 amino acids. CDR1 is SQVTM and CDR2 is ANQGSEA in the germline V gene. The CDR3 loop reads CSVRPGQGREQYF. DNA for the CDR3: TGCAGCGTGAGGCCGGGACAGGGACGCGAGCAGTACTTC.

A few counts support this clonotype. The J gene is TRBJ2-1, the V gene TRBV29-1; D is perhaps TRBD2 (6 bases). Germline V gives CDR1 SQVTM, CDR2 ANQGSEA. This CDR3 has 16 amino acids. The germline V and J ends were trimmed by 0 bases and 6 bases, with 18 bases remaining between them. The CDR3 DNA reads as TGCAGCGTTGAAGATGGAAGGGCGGGAATGTGCAATGAGCAGTTCTTC. Amino acid sequence: CSVEDGRAGMCNEQFF.

This clonotype has ten or more counts. V usage is TRBV9 and J usage is TRBJ2-3; 10 bases align to TRBD1. The V segment lost 4 bases and the J segment 3 bases; nucleotides outside the gene matches: 5. Germline V gene lookup returns CDR1 SGDLS and CDR2 YYNGEE. The CDR3 runs 15 residues. Here the CDR3 reads CASSRGQGGTDTQYF. CDR3 in DNA: TGTGCCAGCAGCAGAGGACAGGGGGGGACAGATACGCAGTATTTT.